The sequence of this T cell receptor (beta chain) was determined in a study of regulatory T cells in long-lasting Graves disease. Broader study findings: The persistent group shared 3,000 or so public clonotypes, more than the 850 to 1,000 shared by new patients.

Described time point: newly diagnosed GD, antithyroid drugs for less than 3 months. Generation of the TCR library employed RNA extracted from PBMCs. Germline V CDR1 and CDR2: GTSNPN, SVGIG (reference sequence). V was cut by 3 bases and J by 12 bases, with 9 bases left in between. There are 10 residues in the CDR3. This clonotype appeared many times. Its target is unknown. For TCR beta, libraries came from iRepertoire HTBI primers and Arm-PCR of CDR3 regions. TCRdb independently ran MiXCR on the multiplex PCR reads; one entry per CDR3 protein. The repertoire consists of approximately 400,000 distinct CDR3 sequences, with under 15% occurring once and the leading ten covering roughly a sixth. These same data were also listed under a study on T cells in Graves' hyperthyroidism and ophthalmopathy.

This clonotype was sampled from a woman under 40 with Graves disease. The chain carries TRBV30 and TRBJ2-1, with D perhaps TRBD2 (6 bases). The material sequenced was peripheral blood mononuclear cells (PBMCs), taken at new diagnosis, from a patient treated with antithyroid drugs. The CDR3, as DNA: TGTGCCTGGAGAGGACTACGGCAGTTCTTC. Residues: CAWRGLRQFF.